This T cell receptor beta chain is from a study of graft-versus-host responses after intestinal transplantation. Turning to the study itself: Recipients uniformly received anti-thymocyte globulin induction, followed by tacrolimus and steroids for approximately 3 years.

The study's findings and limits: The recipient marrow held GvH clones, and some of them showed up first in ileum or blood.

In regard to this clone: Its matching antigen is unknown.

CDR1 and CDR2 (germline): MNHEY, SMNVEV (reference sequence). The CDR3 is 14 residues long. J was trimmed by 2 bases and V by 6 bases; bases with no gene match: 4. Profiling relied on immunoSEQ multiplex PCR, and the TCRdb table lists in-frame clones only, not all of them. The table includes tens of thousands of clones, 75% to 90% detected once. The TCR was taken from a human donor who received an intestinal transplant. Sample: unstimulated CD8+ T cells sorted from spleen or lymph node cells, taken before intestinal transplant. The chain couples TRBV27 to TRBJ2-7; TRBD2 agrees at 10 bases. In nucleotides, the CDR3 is TGTGCCAGCAGAGATACTAGCGGGGCCTACGAGCAGTACTTC. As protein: CASRDTSGAYEQYF.